What follows are 17 T cell receptor beta chains derived from one specimen sequenced in a study of CXCR4 blockade with PD-1 therapy in pancreatic cancer. The table came from immunoSEQ multiplex PCR; TCRdb's copy has only in-frame clones and leaves some out. The sample holds hundreds of clones, 37% seen once. Material: tumor tissue. The receptors stem from a human donor with pancreatic ductal adenocarcinoma.

The chain joins TRBV5-1 to TRBJ1-1, with TRBD1 matching over 7 bases. CDR1 is SGHRS, CDR2 YFSETQ, per germline. The CDR3 runs 20 residues. The V segment lost 4 bases and the J segment 0 bases; nucleotides outside the gene matches: 21. CDR3 DNA: TGCGCCAGCAGCCAAGGAAGGTTCTTTAACAGGGGATTCATGAACACTGAAGCTTTCTTT. The encoded protein is CASSQGRFFNRGFMNTEAFF.

DNA for the CDR3: TGCGCCAGCAGCTTGGTGGATGGGACCAGCTCTGGAAACACCATATATTTT. Protein: CASSLVDGTSSGNTIYF. The rearrangement joins TRBV5-1 to TRBJ1-3; maybe TRBD1 (5 bases). The germline V gene encodes CDR1 SGHRS and CDR2 YFSETQ. This CDR3 spans 17 amino acids. Between the trimmed V and J ends, which lost 0 bases and 0 bases, there was a span of 13 bases.

The rearrangement links TRBV18 to TRBJ2-5, with 11 bases that match TRBD1. J gave up 5 bases and V 5 bases, and 4 bases lay outside the gene matches. Germline V gene lookup returns CDR1 KGHSH and CDR2 LQKENI. This CDR3 contains 14 residues. The CDR3, as DNA: TGTGCCAGCTCAGCCGGGACAGGGGGGGAGACCCAGTACTTC. The encoded protein is CASSAGTGGETQYF.

This clone showed up just a few times. The chain is built from TRBV11-1 and TRBJ1-6; 7 nucleotides align to TRBD1. Trimming took 5 bases from V and 7 from J; bases not matched to a gene: 5. From germline, CDR1 is SGHAT and CDR2 FQDESV (reference sequence). The CDR3 runs to 14 residues. The CDR3 here is CASSTRDRNSPLHF. DNA of the CDR3: TGTGCCAGCAGCACCCGGGACAGAAATTCACCCCTCCACTTT.

The CDR3 nucleotides read TGTGCCAGCAGCCACAGACTAGTGAACCAAGAGACCCAGTACTTC. Translated, it gives CASSHRLVNQETQYF. The chain uses TRBV7-6 and TRBJ2-5, with a weak D call TRBD2 (6 bases). Trimming pared 5 bases from V and 0 bases from J, leaving 13 bases between. This CDR3 is 15 amino acids long. In germline, CDR1 is SGHVS, CDR2 FNYEAQ.

The chain couples TRBV6-8 to TRBJ1-5; D might be TRBD1 (6 bases). Deletions cut 6 bases from V and 4 bases from J, with 16 bases between. CDR1 and CDR2 (germline): MNHGY, SAAAGT. The CDR3 has 15 residues. The CDR3 DNA is TGTGCCAGCAGGACTTTGGGGGGGCGGAATCAGCCCCAGCATTTT. Translating it yields CASRTLGGRNQPQHF.

The V and J genes are TRBV25-1 and TRBJ2-6, with D perhaps TRBD1 (5 bases). Germline lookup yields CDR1 MGHDK and CDR2 SYGVNS. This CDR3 comprises 17 residues. V was trimmed by 5 bases and J by 5 bases, leaving 19 bases between them. The chain's CDR3 is CASSKEPGQSRANVLTF. In nucleotides, the CDR3 is TGTGCCAGCAGTAAGGAGCCTGGACAAAGTCGGGCCAACGTCCTGACTTTC.

The rearrangement joins TRBV5-1 to TRBJ2-3; TRBD2 agrees at 7 bases. This CDR3 region has 14 residues. Germline CDR1 is SGHRS and CDR2 is YFSETQ. Unmatched junction bases numbered 4, after V lost 3 bases and J lost 3 bases. The CDR3 DNA reads as TGCGCCAGCAGCTCTCGCGGGGGTACAGATACGCAGTATTTT. Translation: CASSSRGGTDTQYF.

V is TRBV19 and J is TRBJ2-3; D ambiguous. Germline loops: CDR1 LNHDA, CDR2 SQIVND (reference sequence). V shed 6 bases and J shed 0 bases, with 13 bases lying between them. The CDR3 is 15 residues long. This chain's CDR3 is CASRPPLESTDTQYF. As DNA, the CDR3 is TGTGCCAGTAGACCGCCCCTCGAGAGCACAGATACGCAGTATTTT. Filled out from reference TRBV19 and TRBJ2-3, the complete variable domain reads DGGITQSPKYLFRKEGQNVTLSCEQNLNHDAMYWYRQDPGQGLRLIYYSQIVNDFQKGDIAEGYSVSREKKESFPLTVTSAQKNPTAFYLCASRPPLESTDTQYFGPGTRLTVL.

This chain joins TRBV30 and TRBJ2-7; TRBD1 might be the D (5 bases). Germline CDR1 is GTSNPN and CDR2 is SVGIG (reference sequence). The V end was cut by 1 base, the J end by 2 bases, with 6 bases between. This CDR3 is 12 amino acids long. The CDR3 loop reads CAWSEGTYEQYF. The CDR3 DNA reads TGTGCCTGGAGTGAGGGGACCTACGAGCAGTACTTC.

This chain connects TRBV25-1 to TRBJ1-4, with D tentatively TRBD1 (5 bases). This CDR3 has 16 residues. Trimming stripped 2 bases from V and 5 bases from J, with 15 bases between. The germline gives CDR1 MGHDK, CDR2 SYGVNS. The CDR3 region has the DNA TGTGCCAGCAGTGAAGGGACGGGGCCTACGAATGAAAAACTGTTTTTT. The encoded protein is CASSEGTGPTNEKLFF.

The V gene is TRBV18, the J gene TRBJ2-7; D remains unclear. V was cut by 1 base and J by 6 bases, with 10 bases left in between. From germline, CDR1 is KGHSH and CDR2 LQKENI. The CDR3 sequence is 13 residues long. The CDR3 spells CASSPQPYVEQYF. The CDR3 DNA reads as TGTGCCAGCTCACCACAACCCTATGTCGAGCAGTACTTC.

The chain joins TRBV28 to TRBJ1-3; 9 nucleotides align to TRBD1. The CDR3 consists of 14 residues. Trimming cost V 9 bases and J 5 bases; bases outside gene matches: 8. The V gene's germline CDR1 is MDHEN and CDR2 SYDVKM. CDR3 region: CASMTGTGRNTIYF. The DNA of the CDR3 is TGTGCCAGTATGACCGGGACAGGGCGAAACACCATATATTTT.

By proportion, this clone is large (0.1 to 1%). This chain links TRBV28 with TRBJ1-6; weak D call: TRBD1 (6 bases). The germline CDR1 and CDR2 sequences are MDHEN and SYDVKM. The CDR3 covers 15 residues. The V end was cut by 3 bases, the J end by 4 bases, with 10 bases between. The CDR3 is CASSFEGQYNSPLHF. In DNA, the CDR3 is TGTGCCAGCAGTTTCGAGGGACAATATAATTCACCCCTCCACTTT.

By share, this clone ranks as large. The rearrangement links TRBV1 to TRBJ1-2; the listed D gene, TRBD1, was not tested against the DNA. TRBV1 is recorded as a pseudogene. CDR3 length: 15 amino acids. CDR3 bases: TGCGCCAGCAGCCAAGGACAGGGGCAAGACTATGGCTACACCTTC. It specifies CASSQGQGQDYGYTF.

This clone is large by share. The chain couples TRBV6-8 to TRBJ2-7, with D uncertain. The CDR3 runs to 12 residues. V dropped 5 bases and J dropped 3 bases, with 8 bases sitting between them. CDR1 MNHGY and CDR2 SAAAGT come from the germline V gene. CDR3 sequence (DNA): TGTGCCAGCAGTCCCCCCCGCTACGAGCAGTACTTC. Protein product: CASSPPRYEQYF.

J is TRBJ2-2 and V is TRBV2, with D possibly matching TRBD2 (6 bases). Between the trimmed V and J ends, which lost 4 bases and 5 bases, there was a span of 8 bases. This CDR3 comprises 13 residues. CDR1 SNHLY and CDR2 FYNNEI come from the germline V gene. CDR3 amino acids: CASSVAVTGELFF. The CDR3 DNA follows: TGTGCCAGCAGTGTAGCGGTTACCGGGGAGCTGTTTTTT.